This T cell receptor (beta chain) emerged from a study of PD-L1 blockade in urothelial cancer. The CDR3 sequence is 17 residues long. Germline V gene sequence: CDR1 SGHRS, CDR2 YFSETQ. The V and J ends lost 0 bases and 2 bases, in that order; junction bases with no gene match: 5. Data came from immunoSEQ multiplex PCR; TCRdb stores just in-frame clones and leaves some out. This table holds 25,000 to 40,000 clones, 70% to 85% found once. The clonotype originates from a man in his 60s with urothelial cancer. The chain recombines TRBV5-1 with TRBJ2-1, with TRBD2 matching 10 bases. The sequences come from PBMCs, collected around atezolizumab (anti-PD-L1) treatment. The CDR3 loop is CASSLVVAGGPYNEQFF. In DNA, the CDR3 is TGCGCCAGCAGCTTGGTAGTAGCGGGGGGACCCTACAATGAGCAGTTCTTC.